The 10 T cell receptor beta chains presented below share a single source sample, sequenced in a study of tumor-infiltrating lymphocytes in glioblastoma multiforme. TCR beta libraries were built from RNA through three nested multiplex PCR rounds using modified ARM-PCR. TCRdb re-derived calls from the multiplex PCR reads in MiXCR, one entry per CDR3 protein. The repertoire has about 13,000 distinct CDR3 sequences, roughly 70% of them found once; the top ten carry about 30%. Sequencing was performed on brain tumor tissue. The origin of the receptors is a male donor with glioblastoma.

About this clonotype: At one end the junction does not follow the germline gene, possibly because of a read error. The V call is TRBV10-1, the J call TRBJ1-1; D is uncertain. The germline gives CDR1 WNHNN, CDR2 SYGVQD (reference sequence). This CDR3 has 13 residues. The CDR3 region is CASTESTSTEAFF. The CDR3, as DNA: TGCGCCAGCACTGAGTCGACTAGTACTGAAGCTTTCTTT.

V usage is TRBV12-3 or TRBV12-4 and J usage is TRBJ1-5; D call uncertain. The length of the CDR3 is 14 residues. V was pared by 1 base and J by 4 bases, with 8 bases between. CDR3 loop: CASSLGRINQPQHF. DNA of the CDR3: TGTGCCAGCAGTTTAGGGAGAATAAATCAGCCCCAGCATTTT.

About this clonotype itself: A read error may produce the germline difference seen at one junction end. The chain is built from TRBV20-1 and TRBJ1-6, with D uncertain. From germline, CDR1 is DFQATT and CDR2 SNEGSKA (reference sequence). This CDR3 comprises 15 residues. The CDR3 region is CSARGRGSVNSPPNF. DNA of the CDR3: TGCAGTGCTAGAGGGCGGGGTTCCGTGAATTCACCCCCAAACTTT.

This clonotype has just one count. V and J are TRBV11-1 and TRBJ2-7; 9 positions agree with TRBD1. The V gene's germline CDR1 is SGHAT and CDR2 FQDESV (reference sequence). The CDR3 has 17 residues. The ends lost 5 bases at V and 6 bases at J; junction bases unmatched: 17. CDR3 amino acids: CASSLHPPGTGSAEQYF. CDR3 nucleotide sequence: TGTGCCAGCAGCCTTCACCCCCCCGGGACAGGGAGTGCCGAGCAGTACTTC. Full variable domain (outside the CDR3, taken from reference TRBV11-1 and TRBJ2-7): EAEVAQSPRYKITEKSQAVAFWCDPISGHATLYWYRQILGQGPELLVQFQDESVVDDSQLPKDRFSAERLKGVDSTLKIQPAELGDSAMYLCASSLHPPGTGSAEQYFGPGTRLTVT.

About this clonotype: Because it lacks the conserved phenylalanine or tryptophan at the end, this CDR3 is likely a read error. The DNA is omitted, as the CDR3 cannot be located on it reliably, and the CDR3 follows TCRdb's listing. CDR3 loop: CASSFTSLHELYI. J is TRBJ2-7 and V is TRBV5-6; the table's D call, TRBD2, has no DNA check behind it. Per germline, CDR1 SGHDT and CDR2 YYEEEE. The CDR3 extends over 13 residues, inclusive of both ends.

The genes are TRBV11-3 and TRBJ2-7; possibly TRBD2 for D (6 bases). In germline, CDR1 is SGHNT, CDR2 YENEEA. The CDR3 loop spans 15 amino acids. The germline V and J ends were trimmed by 6 bases and 5 bases, with 20 bases remaining between them. The CDR3 loop reads CASRPGSRGKDEQYF. Written as DNA, the CDR3 is TGTGCCAGCAGACCCGGGAGCCGGGGTAAGGACGAGCAGTACTTC.

By share of the sample, this clonotype is medium-sized (0.01 to 0.1%). The chain couples TRBV6-2 or TRBV6-3 to TRBJ1-1, with D uncertain. CDR1 is MNHEY and CDR2 is SVGEGT in the germline V gene. V was trimmed by 4 bases and J by 2 bases, leaving 14 bases between them. This CDR3 is built from 15 residues. DNA for the CDR3: TGTGCCAGCAGTTCGCCCTCCGCAGGCAACACTGAAGCTTTCTTT. Translation gives CASSSPSAGNTEAFF.

A few counts support this clonotype. The chain carries TRBV29-1 and TRBJ2-3; D might be TRBD2 (6 bases). Trimming removed 1 base at V and 11 bases at J, with 13 bases between. Per germline, CDR1 SQVTM and CDR2 ANQGSEA. CDR3 length: 12 residues. In DNA, the CDR3 is TGCAGCGTTGAAGCTTCGCGGGGCGTGCAGTATTTT. This codes for CSVEASRGVQYF.

In regard to this clonotype: The junction shows a germline mismatch at one end, possibly a read error. This chain links TRBV29-1 with TRBJ2-7; tentative D call: TRBD1 (6 bases). CDR3 size: 14 residues. Germline V gene sequence: CDR1 SQVTM, CDR2 ANQGSEA. The CDR3 region is CSAVPVQGFYGQYF. The CDR3 DNA sequence: TGCAGCGCAGTACCCGTACAGGGCTTCTACGGGCAGTACTTC.

On this clonotype: Since a much larger clone is just one base distant, this may be a read error. The chain employs TRBV3-1 and TRBJ1-2; tentatively, D is TRBD1 (6 bases). CDR3 length: 15 amino acids. V was trimmed by 1 base and J by 7 bases, leaving 16 bases between them. Germline-derived CDR1 and CDR2 are LGHDT and YNNKEL (reference sequence). Written as DNA, the CDR3 is TGTGCCAGCAGCCAAGGCCTGGGGGCGTACTGTGGCTACACCTTC. This encodes CASSQGLGAYCGYTF. The full variable domain, in which reference TRBV3-1 and TRBJ1-2 provide the parts outside the CDR3, is DTAVSQTPKYLVTQMGNDKSIKCEQNLGHDTMYWYKQDSKKFLKIMFSYNNKELIINETVPNRFSPKSPDKAHLNLHINSLELGDSAVYFCASSQGLGAYCGYTFGSGTRLTVV.